One sample yielded the 9 T cell receptor beta chains listed below, sequenced in a study of radiotherapy plus CTLA-4 blockade in lung cancer. Sequencing used immunoSEQ multiplex PCR; TCRdb keeps in-frame clones, though not all of them. This table has 95,000 to 150,000 clones, about 90% appearing once. The specimen comprised peripheral blood, sampled from a patient treated with radiotherapy plus ipilimumab. All receptors come from a human donor with non-small cell lung cancer that progressed on radiotherapy plus ipilimumab.

The rearrangement joins TRBV7-9 to TRBJ2-1; D may be TRBD2 (5 bases). The CDR3 spans 15 residues. The germline V gene has CDR1 SEHNR and CDR2 FQNEAQ (reference sequence). Trimming took off 1 base at V and 12 bases at J, with 19 bases between the two ends. In DNA form, the CDR3 reads TGTGCCAGCAGCTTAGTAGCTAGCTCCCTTCGGACGCAGTTCTTC. Translated, it gives CASSLVASSLRTQFF.

The chain is built from TRBV5-6 and TRBJ1-2; unclear D gene. V was clipped by 1 base and J by 1 base, with 2 bases between them. CDR1 and CDR2 from the germline V gene are SGHDT and YYEEEE. The CDR3 totals 12 residues. The chain's CDR3 is CASSLYNYGYTF. CDR3 bases: TGTGCCAGCAGCTTGTATAACTATGGCTACACCTTC.

V gene TRBV5-1 combines with J gene TRBJ2-1, with 7 bases lining up with TRBD2. The CDR3 covers 16 residues. J lost 8 bases, V lost 4 bases, and 15 bases had no gene match. Per the germline V gene, CDR1 is SGHRS and CDR2 is YFSETQ. The CDR3 sequence: CASSPTRPSGKDEQFF. In nucleotides, the CDR3 is TGCGCCAGCAGCCCTACTCGACCTAGCGGTAAGGATGAGCAGTTCTTC.

V is TRBV7-9 and J is TRBJ1-2; the D is unclear. CDR1 is SEHNR, CDR2 FQNEAQ, per germline (reference sequence). V was trimmed by 1 base and J by 4 bases, leaving 4 bases between them. This CDR3 comprises 12 residues. CDR3 region: CASSLDSYGYTF. CDR3 coding DNA: TGTGCCAGCAGCTTAGACAGCTATGGCTACACCTTC. The full variable domain, rest sourced from reference TRBV7-9 and TRBJ1-2, is DTGVSQNPRHKITKRGQNVTFRCDPISEHNRLYWYRQTLGQGPEFLTYFQNEAQLEKSRLLSDRFSAERPKGSFSTLEIQRTEQGDSAMYLCASSLDSYGYTFGSGTRLTVV.

The chain links TRBV30 to TRBJ1-1; D ambiguous. Germline lookup yields CDR1 GTSNPN and CDR2 SVGIG (reference sequence). V was pared by 4 bases and J by 1 base, with 13 bases between. The CDR3 is 14 amino acids. The CDR3 protein is CAWTLGRSNTEAFF. The CDR3 DNA reads as TGTGCCTGGACCCTTGGAAGGTCGAACACTGAAGCTTTCTTT.

The gene calls are TRBV11-3 and TRBJ2-1, with 7 positions matching TRBD2. CDR3 length equals 14 residues. Germline CDR1 and CDR2: SGHNT and YENEEA. V shed 5 bases and J 8 bases; nucleotides not matched to a gene: 9. CDR3 in amino acids: CASSPPGLSHEQFF. Written as DNA, the CDR3 is TGTGCCAGCAGCCCGCCGGGACTATCCCATGAGCAGTTCTTC.

V and J are TRBV5-6 and TRBJ1-2; D call uncertain. Germline CDR1 is SGHDT and CDR2 is YYEEEE. V dropped 0 bases and J dropped 0 bases, with 9 bases sitting between them. The CDR3 spans 15 residues. In DNA, the CDR3 is TGTGCCAGCAGCTTGGGCGTAGGAGCTAACTATGGCTACACCTTC. Protein sequence: CASSLGVGANYGYTF.

The chain joins TRBV6-5 to TRBJ1-1; a possible D gene is TRBD1 (6 bases). Germline assignment: CDR1 MNHEY and CDR2 SVGAGI. The CDR3 spans 15 residues. Trimming shortened V by 2 bases and J by 2 bases, and 12 bases separated the two germline ends. The CDR3 DNA is TGTGCCAGCAGTTACGCCACAGGGTTTAACACTGAAGCTTTCTTT. Its protein product is CASSYATGFNTEAFF.

The gene calls are TRBV10-3 and TRBJ2-3; 14 positions match TRBD2. V shed 6 bases, J shed 4 bases, and the junction held 18 bases outside the gene matches. The CDR3 has 20 amino acids. Germline V lookup: CDR1 ENHRY, CDR2 SYGVKD. For the CDR3, the DNA is TGTGCCATCAGACCTGGGACTAGCGGGAGTTCTGGTGGCTATGCAGATACGCAGTATTTT. It yields the protein CAIRPGTSGSSGGYADTQYF.